This T cell receptor beta chain was retrieved from a study of cytomegalovirus exposure and HLA in healthy donors. The data were produced by immunoSEQ multiplex PCR, yet TCRdb's version contains in-frame clones alone and is incomplete. The sample records more than 100,000 clones, around nine tenths being singletons. As for this clone: What it recognizes is unknown.

The CDR3 runs 11 residues. Germline values: CDR1 SNHLY, CDR2 FYNNEI. The junction had 7 bases not matched to a gene; V was cut back by 6 bases and J by 12 bases. Study-level points and caveats: Investigators reported 150 to 200 TCR beta chains as tied to cytomegalovirus.

Separation from the approximately 710-subject first cohort characterized the roughly 120-subject validation cohort, to which the donors belonged. The chain links TRBV2 to TRBJ1-1; 7 bases fit TRBD1. The sample comprised PBMCs. This sequence originates from a young woman in good health and CMV-seropositive. The CDR3 loop reads CASSFDRESFF. The CDR3 DNA is TGTGCCAGCAGCTTCGACAGGGAGTCTTTCTTT.